The 20 T cell receptor beta chains presented below share a single source sample, sequenced in a study of CXCR3-negative and CXCR3-positive naive CD8 T cells. The study, taken as a whole, reports: CXCR3-negative naive cells had less hydrophobic TRB CDR3s than did CXCR3-positive naive cells.

The authors prepared UMI-labeled TRB cDNA libraries by 5' RACE. TCRdb reprocessed the 5' RACE reads and stores each CDR3 protein as one record, lacking DNA. This sample's clone table lists about 98,000 distinct CDR3 sequences. These receptors' antigens are unknown. Sequencing used naive CXCR3+ CD8+ T cells from blood. The subset is: CD45RO-CCR7+CD27+CD95- naive CD8+ T cells expressing CXCR3 (TNR3+). The source of these receptors is a human donor in good health. Some clones in this sample may be carry-over from other donors' samples.

The V gene is TRBV27, the J gene TRBJ2-2. This CDR3 contains 12 residues. Germline values: CDR1 MNHEY, CDR2 SMNVEV (reference sequence). The CDR3 is CASRGFLGELFF.

The rearrangement links TRBV11-2 to TRBJ1-4. Looked up from germline, CDR1 is SGHAT and CDR2 is FQNNGV. The CDR3 length is 16 residues. CDR3 sequence: CASSLAYHATNEKLFF. Together with reference TRBV11-2 and TRBJ1-4, the CDR3 gives the full variable domain: EAGVAQSPRYKIIEKRQSVAFWCNPISGHATLYWYQQILGQGPKLLIQFQNNGVVDDSQLPKDRFSAERLKGVDSTLKIQPAKLEDSAVYLCASSLAYHATNEKLFFGSGTQLSVL.

The chain links TRBV5-1 to TRBJ2-6. This CDR3 is 16 amino acids long. Germline V gives CDR1 SGHRS, CDR2 YFSETQ. This CDR3 is CASSEGLDSGANVLTF.

This chain links TRBV7-8 with TRBJ2-2; the D call of TRBD2 rests on TCRdb alone, since no DNA is present to check it. Germline V lookup: CDR1 SGHVS, CDR2 FQNEAQ. There are 18 residues in the CDR3. The CDR3 sequence is CASSLRSSGSYGTGELFF.

Here the CDR3 reads CASSVYKIAGGSYNEQFF. The V call is TRBV27, the J call TRBJ2-1; there is no DNA to check the TCRdb D call of TRBD2. The germline gives CDR1 MNHEY, CDR2 SMNVEV (reference sequence). CDR3 length: 18 residues.

The rearrangement uses TRBV28 and TRBJ2-7; checking the TCRdb D call of TRBD1 is not possible without DNA. This CDR3 comprises 14 residues. CDR1 MDHEN and CDR2 SYDVKM come from the germline V gene. CDR3 residues: CASSRQGVSDEQYF.

The CDR3: CSVVGWGTQSGADTQYF. V gene TRBV29-1 combines with J gene TRBJ2-3; TCRdb indicates TRBD1, and absent DNA this call remains unverified. Germline V gene data show CDR1 as SQVTM and CDR2 as ANQGSEA. The CDR3 consists of 17 residues.

The V call is TRBV29-1, the J call TRBJ2-7; TCRdb reports TRBD1, a call that lacks DNA to check it against. Germline CDR1 SQVTM, CDR2 ANQGSEA. The CDR3 runs 13 residues. The CDR3: CSIGQGSTYEQYF.

The chain links TRBV3-1 to TRBJ2-3; TCRdb's D call, TRBD2, is unchecked because there is no DNA. The CDR3 has 17 amino acids. Per the germline V gene, CDR1 is LGHDT and CDR2 is YNNKEL (reference sequence). The CDR3 sequence: CASSQVASGGFTDTQYF.

The gene calls are TRBV6-5 and TRBJ2-1; TCRdb picks TRBD2, but there is no DNA to check that call. Germline assignment: CDR1 MNHEY and CDR2 SVGAGI. The CDR3 loop spans 16 amino acids. The CDR3 sequence is CASSRLAGGPDNEQFF.

The J gene is TRBJ2-1, the V gene TRBV7-6; TCRdb proposes TRBD2, but this gene call is untestable without DNA. Germline lookup yields CDR1 SGHVS and CDR2 FNYEAQ. CDR3 length: 16 residues. The CDR3 reads CASSLRLAGGVVEQFF.

The chain is built from TRBV12-3 or TRBV12-4 and TRBJ2-3; with no DNA, the TCRdb D assignment of TRBD2 cannot be verified. This CDR3 comprises 18 residues. The CDR3 loop reads CASSLSGLAGTLLDTQYF.

The chain links TRBV19 to TRBJ1-2; with no DNA, the TCRdb D assignment of TRBD1 cannot be verified. CDR1 is LNHDA and CDR2 is SQIVND in the germline V gene (reference sequence). The CDR3 is made up of 13 amino acids. The CDR3 reads CASSPTTGNGYTF. The whole variable domain, filled in from reference TRBV19 and TRBJ1-2, reads DGGITQSPKYLFRKEGQNVTLSCEQNLNHDAMYWYRQDPGQGLRLIYYSQIVNDFQKGDIAEGYSVSREKKESFPLTVTSAQKNPTAFYLCASSPTTGNGYTFGSGTRLTVV.

The chain combines TRBV7-9 with TRBJ1-1; TCRdb's D call of TRBD1 is untestable without DNA. Per germline, CDR1 SEHNR and CDR2 FQNEAQ (reference sequence). This CDR3 spans 16 amino acids. This chain's CDR3 is CASSSSSPGQAIEAFF.

CDR3 protein: CASRITGGGYNEQFF. The J gene is TRBJ2-1, the V gene TRBV6-5; TCRdb's D call, TRBD1, is unchecked because there is no DNA. Germline V CDR1 and CDR2: MNHEY, SVGAGI. The CDR3 is 15 amino acids.

The rearrangement uses TRBV12-3 or TRBV12-4 and TRBJ2-7; as DNA is missing, the TRBD2 call by TCRdb cannot be tested. This CDR3 is 16 amino acids long. This chain's CDR3 is CASSLKLASGVDEQYF.

V usage is TRBV20-1 and J usage is TRBJ2-7. Germline V gives CDR1 DFQATT, CDR2 SNEGSKA (reference sequence). The CDR3 extends over 13 amino acids. Here the CDR3 reads CSARDPDYYEQYF.

The chain is built from TRBV4-3 and TRBJ2-7; the TRBD1 assignment by TCRdb is unverifiable without DNA. This CDR3 is built from 14 residues. The germline V gene has CDR1 LGHNA and CDR2 YSLEER. The CDR3 loop reads CASSHGTGNYEQYF.

The V and J genes are TRBV7-9 and TRBJ2-5. Germline V gene data show CDR1 as SEHNR and CDR2 as FQNEAQ (reference sequence). The CDR3 loop spans 15 amino acids. The CDR3 here is CASSSYAVAAETQYF.

V and J are TRBV20-1 and TRBJ2-7. The germline V gene encodes CDR1 DFQATT and CDR2 SNEGSKA (reference sequence). This CDR3 has 14 amino acids. CDR3 residues: CSARDLADSYEQYF.